This T cell receptor beta chain appears in the sequencing data of a study of T cell responses to AZD1222 COVID-19 vaccine. The study's findings and limits: Spike-spanning, vaccine-associated CD4 TCRs were dominant at 160-218 and 743-854. White British ancestry dominated among donors, who included more females, and clonal diversity was possibly underestimated. Regions left unmutated in variants are reportedly the target of nearly half of spike-specific TCRs. Increases in Spike-specific TCR breadth and depth were seen after two AZD1222 doses.

The table lists this clone with a few counts. Its antigen remains unknown. Data came from immunoSEQ multiplex PCR; TCRdb stores just in-frame clones and leaves some out. The table includes 100,000 to 120,000 clones, roughly 87% detected once. The CDR3 length is 11 residues. Trimming took 5 bases from V and 8 from J, leaving 9 bases between them. Germline lookup yields CDR1 SNHLY and CDR2 FYNNEI. The receptor was isolated from an adult in good health. V and J are TRBV2 and TRBJ1-2; D perhaps matches TRBD1 (5 bases). Source: peripheral blood, taken on day 0 of AZD1222 vaccination. CDR3 protein: CASSPRQGYTF. For the CDR3, the DNA is TGTGCCAGCAGTCCAAGACAGGGCTACACCTTC. Full variable domain (missing parts from reference TRBV2 and TRBJ1-2): EPEVTQTPSHQVTQMGQEVILRCVPISNHLYFYWYRQILGQKVEFLVSFYNNEISEKSEIFDDQFSVERPDGSNFTLKIRSTKLEDSAMYFCASSPRQGYTFGSGTRLTVV.